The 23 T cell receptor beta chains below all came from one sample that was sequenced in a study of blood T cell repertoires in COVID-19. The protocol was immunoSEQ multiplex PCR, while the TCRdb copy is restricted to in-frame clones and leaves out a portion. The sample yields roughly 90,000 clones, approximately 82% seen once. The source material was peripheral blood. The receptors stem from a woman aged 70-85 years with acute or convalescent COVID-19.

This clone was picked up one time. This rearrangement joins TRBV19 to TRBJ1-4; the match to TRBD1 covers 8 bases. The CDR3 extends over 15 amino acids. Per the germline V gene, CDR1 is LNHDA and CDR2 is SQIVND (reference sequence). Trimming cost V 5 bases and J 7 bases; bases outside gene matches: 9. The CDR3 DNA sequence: TGTGCCAGTAGTTCTTCAGGGGGCGCAGGTGAAAAACTGTTTTTT. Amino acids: CASSSSGGAGEKLFF.

CDR3 in amino acids: CASSRTSVGTDTQYF. CDR3 DNA sequence: TGTGCCAGCTCCCGGACTAGCGTGGGCACAGATACGCAGTATTTT. V gene TRBV18 combines with J gene TRBJ2-3; 9 bases agree with TRBD2. This CDR3 comprises 15 residues. Per germline, CDR1 KGHSH and CDR2 LQKENI. The V and J ends lost 6 bases and 1 base, in that order; junction bases with no gene match: 5.

The CDR3 spells CATSRGKDTSQFF. CDR3 in DNA: TGTGCCACCAGCCGGGGGAAAGACACATCACAGTTCTTC. The V gene is TRBV15, the J gene TRBJ2-1, with TRBD2 as a possible D gene (6 bases). Trimming shortened V by 5 bases and J by 13 bases, and 18 bases separated the two germline ends. The CDR3 is 13 residues long. The germline V gene encodes CDR1 LNHNV and CDR2 YYDKDF (reference sequence).

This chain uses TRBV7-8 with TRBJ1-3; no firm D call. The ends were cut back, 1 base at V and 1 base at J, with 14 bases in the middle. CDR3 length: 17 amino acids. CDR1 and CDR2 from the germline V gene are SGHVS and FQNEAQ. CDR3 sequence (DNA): TGTGCCAGCAGCTTAGTCGTCGGGGTTGGTTCTGGAAACACCATATATTTT. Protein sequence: CASSLVVGVGSGNTIYF.

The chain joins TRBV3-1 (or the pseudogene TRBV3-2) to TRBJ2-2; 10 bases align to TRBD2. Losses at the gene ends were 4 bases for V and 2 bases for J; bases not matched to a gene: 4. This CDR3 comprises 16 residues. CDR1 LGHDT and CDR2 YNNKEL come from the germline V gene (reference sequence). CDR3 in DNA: TGTGCCAGCAGCCCTAGCGGGGGCGCTAACACCGGGGAGCTGTTTTTT. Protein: CASSPSGGANTGELFF.

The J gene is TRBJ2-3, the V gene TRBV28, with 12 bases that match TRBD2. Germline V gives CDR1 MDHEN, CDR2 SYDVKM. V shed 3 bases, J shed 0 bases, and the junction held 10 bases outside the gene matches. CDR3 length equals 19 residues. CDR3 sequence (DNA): TGTGCCAGCAGTTTCCCTTCGTCGGGACTAGCGGGTAGCACAGATACGCAGTATTTT. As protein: CASSFPSSGLAGSTDTQYF.

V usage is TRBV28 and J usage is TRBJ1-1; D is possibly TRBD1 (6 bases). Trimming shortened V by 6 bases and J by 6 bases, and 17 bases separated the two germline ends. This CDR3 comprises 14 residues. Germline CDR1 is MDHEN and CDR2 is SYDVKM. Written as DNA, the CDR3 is TGTGCCAGCAGAGAGCGACCAGGGGCGTCTGAAGCTTTCTTT. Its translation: CASRERPGASEAFF.

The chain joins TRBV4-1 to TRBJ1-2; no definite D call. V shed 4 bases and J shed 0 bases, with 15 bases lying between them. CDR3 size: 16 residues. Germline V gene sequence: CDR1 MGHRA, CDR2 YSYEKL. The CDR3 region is CASSREGAPSNYGYTF. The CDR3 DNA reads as TGCGCCAGCAGCCGGGAGGGAGCCCCTTCTAACTATGGCTACACCTTC.

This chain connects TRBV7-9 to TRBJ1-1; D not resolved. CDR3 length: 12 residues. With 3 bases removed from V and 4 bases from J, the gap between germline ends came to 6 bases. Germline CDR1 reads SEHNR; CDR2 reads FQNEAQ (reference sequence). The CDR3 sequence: CASSLESTEAFF. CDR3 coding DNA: TGTGCCAGCAGCTTGGAGAGCACTGAAGCTTTCTTT.

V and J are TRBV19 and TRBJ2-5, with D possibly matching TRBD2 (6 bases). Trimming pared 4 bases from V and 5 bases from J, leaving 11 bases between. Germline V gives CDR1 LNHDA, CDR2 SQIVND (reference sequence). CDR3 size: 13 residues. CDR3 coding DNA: TGTGCCAGTAGTACTCGGGGGTGGGAGACCCAGTACTTC. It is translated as CASSTRGWETQYF.

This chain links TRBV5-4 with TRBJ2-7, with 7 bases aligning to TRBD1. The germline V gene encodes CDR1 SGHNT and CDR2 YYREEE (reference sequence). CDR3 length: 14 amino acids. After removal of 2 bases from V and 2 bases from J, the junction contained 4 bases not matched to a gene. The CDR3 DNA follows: TGTGCCAGCAGCTTCGGGACAGACCCCTACGAGCAGTACTTC. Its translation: CASSFGTDPYEQYF. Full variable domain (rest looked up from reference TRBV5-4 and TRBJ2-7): ETGVTQSPTHLIKTRGQQVTLRCSSQSGHNTVSWYQQALGQGPQFIFQYYREEENGRGNFPPRFSGLQFPNYSSELNVNALELDDSALYLCASSFGTDPYEQYFGPGTRLTVT.

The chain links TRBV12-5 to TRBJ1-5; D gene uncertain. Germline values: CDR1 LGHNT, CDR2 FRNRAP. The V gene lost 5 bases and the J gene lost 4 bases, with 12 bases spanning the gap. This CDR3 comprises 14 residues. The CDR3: CASGPGLINQPQHF. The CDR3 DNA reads TGTGCTAGTGGTCCAGGACTGATTAATCAGCCCCAGCATTTT.

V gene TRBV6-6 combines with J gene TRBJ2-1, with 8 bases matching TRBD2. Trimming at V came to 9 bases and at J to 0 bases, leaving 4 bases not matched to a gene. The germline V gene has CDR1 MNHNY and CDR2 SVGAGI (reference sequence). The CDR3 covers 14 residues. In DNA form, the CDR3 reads TGTGCCAGTACCGGGGGGGGCTCCTACAATGAGCAGTTCTTC. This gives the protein CASTGGGSYNEQFF.

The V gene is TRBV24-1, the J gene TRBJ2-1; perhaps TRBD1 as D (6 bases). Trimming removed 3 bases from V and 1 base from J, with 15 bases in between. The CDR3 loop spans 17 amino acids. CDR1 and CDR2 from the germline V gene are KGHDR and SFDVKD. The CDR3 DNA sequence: TGTGCCACCAGTGATCCCCGAGGCAGGGGATCCTACAATGAGCAGTTCTTC. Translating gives CATSDPRGRGSYNEQFF.

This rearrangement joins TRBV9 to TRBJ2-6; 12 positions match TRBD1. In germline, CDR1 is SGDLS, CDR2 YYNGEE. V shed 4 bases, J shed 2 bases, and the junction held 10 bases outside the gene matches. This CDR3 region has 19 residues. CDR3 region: CASSLAPGTGGAGANVLTF. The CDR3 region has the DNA TGTGCCAGCAGCCTCGCCCCCGGGACAGGGGGCGCTGGGGCCAACGTCCTGACTTTC.

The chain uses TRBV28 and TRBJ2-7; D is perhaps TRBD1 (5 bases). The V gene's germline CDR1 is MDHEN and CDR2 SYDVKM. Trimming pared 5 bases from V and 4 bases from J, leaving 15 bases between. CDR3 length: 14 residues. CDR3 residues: CASSVQPKGYEQYF. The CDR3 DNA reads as TGTGCCAGCAGTGTACAACCTAAGGGGTACGAGCAGTACTTC.

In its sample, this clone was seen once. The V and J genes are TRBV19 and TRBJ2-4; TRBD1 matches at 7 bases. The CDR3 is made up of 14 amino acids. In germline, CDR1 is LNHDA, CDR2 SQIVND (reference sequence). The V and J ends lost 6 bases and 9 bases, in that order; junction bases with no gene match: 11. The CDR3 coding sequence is TGTGCCAGTAGACAGGGGACAACACTGGGCATTCAGTACTTC. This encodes CASRQGTTLGIQYF.

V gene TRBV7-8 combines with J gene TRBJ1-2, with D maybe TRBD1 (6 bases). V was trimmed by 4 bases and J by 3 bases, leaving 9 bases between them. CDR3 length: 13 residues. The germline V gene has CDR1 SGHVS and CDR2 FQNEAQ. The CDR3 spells CASSWRQDYGYTF. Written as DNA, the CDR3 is TGTGCCAGCAGCTGGAGACAGGACTATGGCTACACCTTC.

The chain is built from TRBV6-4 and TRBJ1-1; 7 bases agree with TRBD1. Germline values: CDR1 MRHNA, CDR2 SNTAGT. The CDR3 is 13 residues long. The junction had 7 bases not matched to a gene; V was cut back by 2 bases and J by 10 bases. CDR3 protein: CASSDTGVRGAFF. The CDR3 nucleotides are TGTGCCAGCAGTGACACAGGGGTGAGGGGAGCTTTCTTT.

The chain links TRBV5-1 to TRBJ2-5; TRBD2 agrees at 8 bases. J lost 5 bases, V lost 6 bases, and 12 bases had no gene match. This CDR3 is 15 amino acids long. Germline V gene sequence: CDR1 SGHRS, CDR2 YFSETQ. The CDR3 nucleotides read TGCGCCAGCACCCCGGGGGGGACACCTGTGGAGACCCAGTACTTC. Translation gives CASTPGGTPVETQYF.

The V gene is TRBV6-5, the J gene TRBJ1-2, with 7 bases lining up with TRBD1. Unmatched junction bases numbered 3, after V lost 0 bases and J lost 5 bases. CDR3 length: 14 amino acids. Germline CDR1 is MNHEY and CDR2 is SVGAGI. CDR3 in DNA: TGTGCCAGCAGTTACTCGTCAGGGGGGTATGGCTACACCTTC. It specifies CASSYSSGGYGYTF.

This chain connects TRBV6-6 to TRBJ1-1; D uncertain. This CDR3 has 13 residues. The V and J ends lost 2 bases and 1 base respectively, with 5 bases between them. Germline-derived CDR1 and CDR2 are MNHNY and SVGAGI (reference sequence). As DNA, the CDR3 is TGTGCCAGCAGTTACGTCCAGAACACTGAAGCTTTCTTT. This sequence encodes CASSYVQNTEAFF.

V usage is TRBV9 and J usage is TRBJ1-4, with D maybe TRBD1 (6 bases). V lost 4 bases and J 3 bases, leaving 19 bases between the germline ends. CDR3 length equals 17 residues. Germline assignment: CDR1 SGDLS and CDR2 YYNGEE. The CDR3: CASSFSSPGQPNEKLFF. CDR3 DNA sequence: TGTGCCAGCAGCTTCAGCAGCCCGGGACAACCTAATGAAAAACTGTTTTTT.